The 5 T cell receptor beta chains below were found in one sample sequenced in a study of breast tumors, draining lymph nodes, adjacent tissues. Each CDR3 protein gets one entry after TCRdb re-called the multiplex PCR reads with MiXCR. Altogether some 65,000 distinct CDR3 sequences are present, around two fifths being singletons, with the ten largest covering more than 7.5%. Sequencing input: breast tumor tissue. These receptors originate from a female donor with breast cancer. Some clones in this sample may be carry-over from other donors' samples.

This clonotype was picked up many times. CDR3 region: CASSFGTGLSTDTQYF. CDR3 nucleotides: TGTGCCAGCAGCTTCGGGACGGGACTGAGCACAGATACGCAGTATTTT. This chain links TRBV9 with TRBJ2-3; maybe TRBD2 (6 bases). This CDR3 is 16 amino acids long. Trimming shortened V by 4 bases and J by 0 bases, and 15 bases separated the two germline ends. Germline lookup yields CDR1 SGDLS and CDR2 YYNGEE.

The chain links TRBV9 to TRBJ2-1; 9 positions match TRBD2. The CDR3 is made up of 16 amino acids. Germline-derived CDR1 and CDR2 are SGDLS and YYNGEE. V was clipped by 0 bases and J by 4 bases; unmatched bases: 5. The CDR3 protein is CASSVAGLAGYNEQFF. The CDR3 DNA sequence: TGTGCCAGCAGCGTAGCTGGCCTAGCGGGGTACAATGAGCAGTTCTTC.

The V and J genes are TRBV12-3 or TRBV12-4 and TRBJ1-5; perhaps TRBD1 as D (5 bases). Trimming stripped 3 bases from V and 2 bases from J, with 11 bases between. The CDR3 is 15 amino acids. As DNA, the CDR3 is TGTGCCAGCAGTTTGGGGGGGTCGGGCAATCAGCCCCAGCATTTT. Amino acid sequence: CASSLGGSGNQPQHF.

The chain is built from TRBV19 and TRBJ1-1; the D is unclear. The CDR3 consists of 14 residues. Germline V gene sequence: CDR1 LNHDA, CDR2 SQIVND (reference sequence). The V and J ends lost 1 base and 1 base respectively, with 7 bases between them. The CDR3 region is CASSIGRWNTEAFF. The DNA for the CDR3 is TGTGCCAGTAGTATAGGCAGGTGGAACACTGAAGCTTTCTTT.

As concerns this clonotype: With a much larger clone just one base away, this may be a read error. This chain links TRBV11-2 with TRBJ1-5, with D tentatively TRBD1 (5 bases). CDR3 length equals 14 residues. V lost 1 base to trimming and J lost 6 bases, with 10 bases between them. Germline CDR1 is SGHAT and CDR2 is FQNNGV. Here the CDR3 reads CASSLAAGTQPQHF. The CDR3 region has the DNA TGTGCCAGCAGCTTAGCGGCAGGGACTCAGCCCCAGCATTTT.